This entry concerns a single T cell receptor (beta chain). What it binds is unknown. Sample time point: baseline, week 1 (first vaccination visit). Treatment of the sample: pre-vaccination baseline after standard-of-care therapy. Generated by immunoSEQ multiplex PCR, the TCRdb table keeps only in-frame clones and is missing some. The table records about 92,000 clones, around 80% of them present only once. This CDR3 is 15 amino acids long. This entry comes from a study of a mutant IDH1 vaccine in newly diagnosed glioma. Study background: It was radiotherapy, temozolomide, or both that patients received previously, with most receiving both. Findings and caveats of the study: Vaccine-induced immune responses were detected in roughly 93% of patients.

This clonotype was sampled from a man aged 35-49 years with glioma. This chain links TRBV21-1 with TRBJ1-2; the table's D call of TRBD1 was not tested on the DNA. TRBV21-1 counts as a pseudogene. The material sequenced was PBMCs, taken from a glioma patient treated with radiotherapy, temozolomide or both. In nucleotides, the CDR3 is TGTGCCAGCAGCAAACCGGCAGGCTGCCACTATGGCTACACCTTC. This encodes CASSKPAGCHYGYTF.